The clone carrying this T cell receptor beta chain was found a few times. Antigen specificity is unknown. A second about 7 to 12 cycle PCR used barcoded and J-beta primers. TCRdb redid the calling of the 5' RACE reads with MiXCR, one entry per CDR3 protein. Seen here are hundreds of thousands of distinct CDR3 sequences, around three fifths observed once, and the top ten hold approximately 37%. The sample originates from a study of blood T cells in healthy people across ages. There are 12 residues in the CDR3. CDR1 and CDR2 from the germline V gene are SGHTA and FQGNSA. V lost 2 bases, J lost 10 bases, and 11 bases lay in between. Study-wide findings and caveats: It was found that TCR beta diversity correlated strongly with the percentage of naive T cells.

The clonotype was recovered from a man in his fifties or sixties in good health. Sample: blood. The chain couples TRBV7-2 to TRBJ2-5, with D possibly TRBD2 on 6 matching bases. This CDR3 is CASSLRVEGQYF. The CDR3 DNA sequence: TGTGCCAGCAGCTTACGAGTGGAGGGCCAGTACTTC.